These 27 T cell receptor beta chains were all obtained from the same sample, sequenced in a study of cytomegalovirus exposure and HLA in healthy donors (TCRdb year 2017). The method behind the library was the immunoSEQ multiplex PCR assay. The multiplex PCR relied on a mix of 60 forward primers for TCR Vbeta segments and 13 reverse primers for TCR Jbeta segments. Entries here come from immuneACCESS through TCRdb and include only in-frame sequences with V and J called. Some clones fail to appear in such tables; in the studies checked, an unresolved V gene covers under half of the shortfall, and the cause of the remainder is unknown. In all, the sample holds 100,000 to 150,000 clones, and around 72% of those were seen once. Around 4% of the sample is held by the ten biggest clonotypes. The sample was PBMCs. These TCRs come from a young man in good health and CMV-seronegative.

The chain links TRBV2 to TRBJ1-5; TRBD1 aligns across 7 bases. V was pared by 4 bases and J by 3 bases, with 12 bases of the junction left unmatched. CDR3 length equals 17 residues. From germline, CDR1 is SNHLY and CDR2 FYNNEI. The CDR3, as DNA: TGTGCCAGCAGTGGCATAGGGACAGCAATACTCAATCAGCCCCAGCATTTT. It is translated as CASSGIGTAILNQPQHF.

The V and J genes are TRBV28 and TRBJ2-2; 8 bases line up with TRBD1. The CDR3 covers 15 residues. V was clipped by 5 bases and J by 6 bases; unmatched bases: 8. The germline CDR1 and CDR2 sequences are MDHEN and SYDVKM. The CDR3 DNA sequence: TGTGCCAGCAGTCTCGATCCGGACAGGGCCGGGGAGCTGTTTTTT. Its translation: CASSLDPDRAGELFF.

The rearrangement joins TRBV23-1 to TRBJ2-5; TRBD1 aligns across 7 bases. TRBV23-1 is labeled an ORF, and its function is uncertain. This CDR3 has 18 amino acids. V shed 0 bases and J 7 bases; nucleotides not matched to a gene: 17. The CDR3 nucleotides read TGCGCCAGCAGTCAATCGGGCGACAGGGCTGGGTTGAGAGGGACCCAGTACTTC. It specifies CASSQSGDRAGLRGTQYF.

This clone was seen a single time. V usage is TRBV6-1 and J usage is TRBJ2-5, with D maybe TRBD2 (5 bases). The V and J ends lost 4 bases and 3 bases respectively, with 24 bases between them. Per germline, CDR1 MNHNS and CDR2 SASEGT. CDR3 length: 18 amino acids. The CDR3 DNA follows: TGTGCCAGCAGTGGTTCGGCCGTACTGCCTCCCGGGAAAGAGACCCAGTACTTC. It encodes CASSGSAVLPPGKETQYF.

The gene calls are TRBV10-3 and TRBJ1-4, with a weak D call TRBD1 (6 bases). The germline gives CDR1 ENHRY, CDR2 SYGVKD. The CDR3 sequence is 14 residues long. Trimming removed 4 bases from V and 8 bases from J, with 14 bases in between. CDR3 nucleotide sequence: TGTGCCATCAGTGGGGAGGGGGACTTGGAAAAACTGTTTTTT. Residues: CAISGEGDLEKLFF.

V gene TRBV2 combines with J gene TRBJ1-5; D unclear. The germline CDR1 and CDR2 sequences are SNHLY and FYNNEI. V was shortened by 5 bases and J by 4 bases, with 12 bases between the two germline ends. This CDR3 spans 14 amino acids. CDR3 DNA: TGTGCCAGCAGTCCCCCCAGGCAAAATCAGCCCCAGCATTTT. Its protein is CASSPPRQNQPQHF.

The CDR3 loop is CASSLGWGQGNEQFF. Written as DNA, the CDR3 is TGTGCCAGTAGCCTCGGGTGGGGACAGGGGAATGAGCAGTTCTTC. The rearrangement uses TRBV19 and TRBJ2-1; TRBD1 matches 10 bases. CDR1 and CDR2 from the germline V gene are LNHDA and SQIVND (reference sequence). V dropped 6 bases and J dropped 7; count of bases not matched to a gene: 9. The CDR3 length is 15 residues.

The V gene is TRBV4-3, the J gene TRBJ2-5; 9 nucleotides align to TRBD2. The CDR3 is made up of 18 amino acids. Germline V gives CDR1 LGHNA, CDR2 YSLEER. The ends lost 1 base at V and 0 bases at J; junction bases unmatched: 9. CDR3 sequence: CASSQGPAGGTYQETQYF. CDR3 in DNA: TGCGCCAGCAGCCAAGGGCCAGCGGGGGGTACGTACCAAGAGACCCAGTACTTC.

The chain employs TRBV7-9 and TRBJ2-3; 12 bases align to TRBD2. Germline-derived CDR1 and CDR2 are SEHNR and FQNEAQ (reference sequence). CDR3 length: 18 residues. The V gene end was trimmed by 2 bases and the J gene end by 5 bases; junction bases not matched to a gene: 11. This CDR3 is CASSLPEPSGGAVDTQYF. The CDR3 DNA is TGTGCCAGCAGCTTACCCGAGCCTAGCGGGGGGGCCGTAGATACGCAGTATTTT. Based on the CDR3 plus reference TRBV7-9 and TRBJ2-3, the full variable domain is DTGVSQNPRHKITKRGQNVTFRCDPISEHNRLYWYRQTLGQGPEFLTYFQNEAQLEKSRLLSDRFSAERPKGSFSTLEIQRTEQGDSAMYLCASSLPEPSGGAVDTQYFGPGTRLTVL.

The sample holds a few counts of this clone. The chain combines TRBV5-1 with TRBJ2-7, with D possibly being TRBD2 (6 bases). Germline V gene sequence: CDR1 SGHRS, CDR2 YFSETQ. The CDR3 runs to 13 residues. The germline V and J ends were trimmed by 2 bases and 4 bases, with 10 bases remaining between them. The CDR3 sequence: CASSFQGGYEQYF. CDR3 DNA: TGCGCCAGCAGCTTTCAGGGAGGATACGAGCAGTACTTC.

The chain combines TRBV27 with TRBJ1-5, with 7 bases that match TRBD1. Unmatched junction bases numbered 3, after V lost 0 bases and J lost 4 bases. The germline V gene has CDR1 MNHEY and CDR2 SMNVEV (reference sequence). This CDR3 contains 15 residues. CDR3 region: CASSLSGQLNQPQHF. CDR3 in DNA: TGTGCCAGCAGTTTATCGGGACAGTTAAATCAGCCCCAGCATTTT.

This clone was picked up a small number of times. This chain links TRBV5-1 with TRBJ2-7, with 10 bases that match TRBD2. In germline, CDR1 is SGHRS, CDR2 YFSETQ. The CDR3 is 16 amino acids. Losses at the gene ends were 4 bases for V and 1 base for J; bases not matched to a gene: 8. The CDR3 reads CASSLTGTSASYEQYF. The CDR3 DNA is TGCGCCAGCAGCCTAACCGGGACTAGCGCTTCCTACGAGCAGTACTTC.

V usage is TRBV19 and J usage is TRBJ1-1; 12 bases agree with TRBD1. This CDR3 has 17 residues. V gave up 6 bases and J gave up 1 base; unmatched junction bases: 9. Looked up from germline, CDR1 is LNHDA and CDR2 is SQIVND (reference sequence). The CDR3 sequence: CASSDRDRGRGNTEAFF. The CDR3 coding sequence is TGTGCCAGTAGCGACCGGGACAGGGGGCGTGGGAACACTGAAGCTTTCTTT.

The J gene is TRBJ1-2, the V gene TRBV28, with TRBD1 as a possible D gene (6 bases). The CDR3 has 16 residues. The germline CDR1 and CDR2 sequences are MDHEN and SYDVKM. V shed 0 bases and J shed 3 bases, with 14 bases lying between them. The CDR3 here is CASSLWGGQGHYGYTF. DNA of the CDR3: TGTGCCAGCAGTTTATGGGGGGGGCAAGGGCACTATGGCTACACCTTC.

The rearrangement joins TRBV10-3 to TRBJ1-6, with 9 nucleotides matching TRBD1. Germline values: CDR1 ENHRY, CDR2 SYGVKD. The CDR3 extends over 16 amino acids. Trimming took 0 bases from V and 8 from J; bases not matched to a gene: 5. The CDR3: CAISESKGTGHSPLHF. The CDR3 DNA reads as TGTGCCATCAGTGAGTCGAAAGGGACAGGGCATTCACCCCTCCACTTT.

This clone appeared a few times. The chain couples TRBV4-2 to TRBJ2-2; 13 positions agree with TRBD2. The CDR3 is made up of 19 amino acids. After removal of 0 bases from V and 0 bases from J, the junction contained 4 bases not matched to a gene. CDR1 and CDR2 (germline): LGHNA, YNFKEQ. The CDR3 coding sequence is TGTGCCAGCAGCCAAGATGGACTAGCGGGGGCTACGAACACCGGGGAGCTGTTTTTT. Its protein is CASSQDGLAGATNTGELFF.

The chain employs TRBV29-1 and TRBJ2-5; 12 nucleotides line up with TRBD2. J gave up 1 base and V 1 base, and 1 base lay outside the gene matches. Germline V CDR1 and CDR2: SQVTM, ANQGSEA. The CDR3 is 15 residues long. DNA for the CDR3: TGCAGCGTTGAAGGACTAGCGGGGGTCCAAGAGACCCAGTACTTC. Protein product: CSVEGLAGVQETQYF. The full variable domain, with the rest looked up from reference TRBV29-1 and TRBJ2-5, is SAVISQKPSRDICQRGTSLTIQCQVDSQVTMMFWYRQQPGQSLTLIATANQGSEATYESGFVIDKFPISRPNLTFSTLTVSNMSPEDSSIYLCSVEGLAGVQETQYFGPGTRLLVL.

The chain employs TRBV5-1 and TRBJ2-1; D might be TRBD1 (5 bases). Trimming stripped 0 bases from V and 9 bases from J, with 13 bases between. This CDR3 region has 14 residues. CDR1 and CDR2 from the germline V gene are SGHRS and YFSETQ. CDR3 loop: CASSLGTGPPEQFF. CDR3 nucleotides: TGCGCCAGCAGCTTGGGCACAGGCCCTCCTGAGCAGTTCTTC.

The sample holds a few counts of this clone. This chain uses TRBV21-1 with TRBJ2-7; the table's D call, TRBD1, has no DNA check behind it. TRBV21-1 is a pseudogene. This CDR3 spans 20 amino acids. In DNA, the CDR3 is TGTGCCAGCAGCAAAGGGACCTTTTCCGGGACACCGTTCGGGGTCTACGAGCAGTACTTC. Translation: CASSKGTFSGTPFGVYEQYF.

The V and J genes are TRBV2 and TRBJ1-2; no clear D. Trimming removed 5 bases from V and 0 bases from J, with 13 bases in between. CDR1 and CDR2 from the germline V gene are SNHLY and FYNNEI. CDR3 length equals 15 residues. CDR3 protein: CASSLLRDPNYGYTF. The CDR3 region has the DNA TGTGCCAGCAGTCTGCTTCGGGATCCTAACTATGGCTACACCTTC.

The genes are TRBV4-1 and TRBJ2-7, with D unresolved. CDR3 length: 13 residues. Germline V gives CDR1 MGHRA, CDR2 YSYEKL. Trimming cost V 0 bases and J 2 bases, with 5 bases left between them. DNA for the CDR3: TGCGCCAGCAGCCAAGAATTAGCCTACGAGCAGTACTTC. It codes for CASSQELAYEQYF.

V and J are TRBV5-1 and TRBJ1-1; D is perhaps TRBD1 (6 bases). This CDR3 is built from 16 residues. The germline V gene encodes CDR1 SGHRS and CDR2 YFSETQ. V dropped 4 bases and J dropped 1 base, with 17 bases sitting between them. The CDR3 protein is CASSVQGRGTNTEAFF. CDR3 in DNA: TGCGCCAGCAGCGTTCAGGGGAGGGGGACGAACACTGAAGCTTTCTTT.

This chain connects TRBV19 to TRBJ1-2; 7 bases fit TRBD1. This CDR3 comprises 14 residues. Trimming at V came to 7 bases and at J to 1 base, leaving 6 bases not matched to a gene. Germline values: CDR1 LNHDA, CDR2 SQIVND (reference sequence). The CDR3 coding sequence is TGTGCCAGTAAAGAGGGGGCCGTTAACTATGGCTACACCTTC. Its translation: CASKEGAVNYGYTF.

This clone was seen a single time. V and J are TRBV6-6 and TRBJ1-5; D not resolved. The CDR3 length is 13 residues. V gave up 1 base and J gave up 6 bases, with 7 bases separating them. Germline lookup yields CDR1 MNHNY and CDR2 SVGAGI (reference sequence). The CDR3 is CASSYYGSQPQHF. CDR3 nucleotide sequence: TGTGCCAGCAGTTACTACGGGAGTCAGCCCCAGCATTTT.

This clone was recorded a few times. For the CDR3, the DNA is TGTGCCAGCAGCCAAACACGGGGGGCGGGACGTAGCACAGATACGCAGTATTTT. It translates to CASSQTRGAGRSTDTQYF. V usage is TRBV4-2 and J usage is TRBJ2-3, with D maybe TRBD2 (7 bases). The ends were cut back, 2 bases at V and 0 bases at J, with 18 bases in the middle. The length of the CDR3 is 18 residues. CDR1 and CDR2 from the germline V gene are LGHNA and YNFKEQ.

V gene TRBV5-5 combines with J gene TRBJ1-6; TRBD1 matches at 7 bases. This CDR3 spans 18 amino acids. From germline, CDR1 is SGHKS and CDR2 YYEKEE (reference sequence). Trimming at V came to 0 bases and at J to 6 bases, leaving 12 bases not matched to a gene. As DNA, the CDR3 is TGTGCCAGCAGCTTGGTGTTTGGCGGGACAGTGGCTAATTCACCCCTCCACTTT. It translates to CASSLVFGGTVANSPLHF.

The chain is built from TRBV7-9 and TRBJ1-2; D gene ambiguous. CDR1 and CDR2 (germline): SEHNR, FQNEAQ (reference sequence). There are 14 residues in the CDR3. V lost 0 bases and J lost 2, with 7 bases in between. As DNA, the CDR3 is TGTGCCAGCAGCTTAGCTTGGGAGAACTATGGCTACACCTTC. Its translation is CASSLAWENYGYTF. Complete variable domain (other parts from reference TRBV7-9 and TRBJ1-2): DTGVSQNPRHKITKRGQNVTFRCDPISEHNRLYWYRQTLGQGPEFLTYFQNEAQLEKSRLLSDRFSAERPKGSFSTLEIQRTEQGDSAMYLCASSLAWENYGYTFGSGTRLTVV.